This T cell receptor (beta chain) was sequenced in a study of glioma-infiltrating T cells after dendritic cell vaccination (dated by TCRdb to 2016 to 2018). Regarding the research as a whole: A cohort of approximately 15 glioblastoma patients from Phase I and II dendritic cell vaccination trials was included, of whom 9 were newly diagnosed and 6 had recurrent disease. Survival after dendritic cell vaccination was correlated with TCR sequencing metrics such as TIL content and the overlap between tumor and blood repertoires. In glioblastoma patients vaccinated with dendritic cells, deep sequencing of TCR beta CDR3 regions served to measure tumor-infiltrating lymphocyte content and to compare repertoires between tumor and blood. Each patient got three intradermal injections of the dendritic cell vaccine, spaced at biweekly intervals, in the arm below the axilla. Between about 2003 and 2012, patients were given autologous tumor lysate-pulsed dendritic cell vaccination. The vaccine consisted of monocyte-derived dendritic cells cultured less than nine days with IL-4 and GM-CSF, then pulsed overnight with autologous tumor lysate.

The paper as a whole reports these results and caveats: After dendritic cell vaccination, a higher estimated pretreatment TIL content predicted longer time to progression and overall survival. The cohort was small and heterogeneous, and full blood and tumor sets were available for few patients, with initial-recurrent tumor pairs available for even fewer patients. The three-group TCR overlap response model was characterized as speculative, and prospective validation of the model was stated to be required. TCR clonality showed no direct relationship with survival, which suggests that a diverse polyclonal response may matter.

Patients were selected for having adequate residual fresh-frozen tumor tissue and more than two years of available survival data. Molecular status otherwise varied across the glioblastoma patients, but none of them carried an isocitrate dehydrogenase mutation. PBMC were collected before vaccination, two weeks after the third vaccination, and at tumor progression when it occurred. Genomic DNA was extracted with the Qiagen DNeasy Blood extraction Kit. Concerning this clone itself: Its antigen specificity is not known. No per-base quality is available; no much larger clone lies one base away.

The immunoSEQ assay amplified TCRB CDR3 regions from around 2 micrograms of genomic DNA, or from all available DNA when less than that amount was available. Multiplex PCR used 60 forward primers for TCR V beta segments and 13 reverse primers for J beta segments. To estimate reads per starting template, synthetic control templates were spiked into each sample at limiting dilution. Sequencing produced 87 bp reads on the Illumina HiSeq System. In the original analysis: PCR and sequencing errors were removed by a nearest neighbor algorithm that merged closely related sequences. TCR overlap was defined as the percentage of unique tumor TCR beta sequences that were also present in the same patient's peripheral blood. TCRdb carries this immuneACCESS record with in-frame sequences only. Its versions omit some clonotypes, under half of them owing to an unresolved V gene in the studies checked, with the rest unexplained. That table gives V, J and clone size, and the DNA gave D and trimming. The sample table shows roughly 90,000 clones, and just over 85% are seen once. Approximately 14% of the sample comes from the top ten.

For CDR1 and CDR2, the germline V gene (reference sequence) lists SEHNR and FQNEAQ. The germline V and J ends show losses of 8 bases and 2 bases respectively, and no gene match explains 8 bases of the junction. Taken from cysteine to phenylalanine, the CDR3 has 14 residues. The only DNA kept is the CDR3, 42 bases in frame from the first base. The specimen was blood, collected before dendritic cell vaccination. The TCR was taken from a human donor with glioblastoma. The V gene is TRBV7-9 and the J gene is TRBJ2-7, and 8 junctional nucleotides match TRBD1. The DNA reads TGTGCCAGCGGTCCGGGACAGGCCCCCTACGAGCAGTACTTC. This translates into CASGPGQAPYEQYF.